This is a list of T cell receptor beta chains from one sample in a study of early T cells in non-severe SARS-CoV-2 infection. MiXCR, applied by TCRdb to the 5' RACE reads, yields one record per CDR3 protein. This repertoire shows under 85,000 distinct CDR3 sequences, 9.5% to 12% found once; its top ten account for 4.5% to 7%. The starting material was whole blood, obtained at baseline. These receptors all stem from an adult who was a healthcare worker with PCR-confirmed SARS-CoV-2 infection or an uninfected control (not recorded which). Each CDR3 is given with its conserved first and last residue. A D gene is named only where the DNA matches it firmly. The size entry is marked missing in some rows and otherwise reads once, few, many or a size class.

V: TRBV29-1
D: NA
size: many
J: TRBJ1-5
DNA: TGCAGCGTTGGGGAAAGGGGCAATCAGCCCCAGCATTTT
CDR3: CSVGERGNQPQHF

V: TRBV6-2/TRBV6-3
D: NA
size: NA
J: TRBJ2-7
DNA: TGTGCCAGCAGTTATACCGAGCAGTACTTC
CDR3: CASSYTEQYF

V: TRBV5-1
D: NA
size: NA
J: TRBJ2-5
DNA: TGCGCCAGCAGCCGCGGGTCGTACGAGACCCAGTACTTC
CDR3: CASSRGSYETQYF

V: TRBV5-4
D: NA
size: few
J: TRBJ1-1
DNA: TGTGCCAGCAGCCGCGGGGGGGACGCTTTCTTT
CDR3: CASSRGGDAFF

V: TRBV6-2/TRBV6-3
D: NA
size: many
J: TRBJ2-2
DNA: TGTGCCAGCATTCCCACCGGCAGGGTCTACACCGGGGAGCTGTTTTTT
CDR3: CASIPTGRVYTGELFF

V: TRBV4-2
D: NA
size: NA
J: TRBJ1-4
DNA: TGTGCCAGCAGCCAAGTTTGGGGGCGGTCTAATGAAAAACTGTTTTTT
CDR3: CASSQVWGRSNEKLFF

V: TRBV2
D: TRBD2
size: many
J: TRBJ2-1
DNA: TGTGCCAGCTTCGGGGGAGCGGGAGGGGACAATGAGCAGTTCTTC
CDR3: CASFGGAGGDNEQFF

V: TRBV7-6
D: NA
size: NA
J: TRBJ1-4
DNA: TGTGCCAGCAGCCGACTGGGACCCGGGGAAAAACTGTTTTTT
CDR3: CASSRLGPGEKLFF

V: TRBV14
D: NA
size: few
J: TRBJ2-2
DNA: TGTGCCAGCAGCCCCCCGCAGGGGAAAAGGACCGGGGATCTGTTTTTT
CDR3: CASSPPQGKRTGDLFF

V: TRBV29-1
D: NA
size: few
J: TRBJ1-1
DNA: TGCAGCGTTGCGGGTGGAGACACTGAAGCTTTCTTT
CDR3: CSVAGGDTEAFF

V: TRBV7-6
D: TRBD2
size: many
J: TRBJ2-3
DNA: TGTGCCAGCAGCCTTAGGGCCGGGACTAGCGGGGGAGAACTTAGCACAGATACGCAGTATTTT
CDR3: CASSLRAGTSGGELSTDTQYF

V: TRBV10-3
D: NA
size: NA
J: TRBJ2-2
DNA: TGTGCCATCAGCTCAAACACCGGGGAGCTGTTTTTT
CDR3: CAISSNTGELFF

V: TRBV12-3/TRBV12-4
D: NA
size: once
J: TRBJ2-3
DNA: TGTGCCAGCAGTCTAGACCCGGGGAGGCCAGATACGCAGTATTTT
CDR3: CASSLDPGRPDTQYF

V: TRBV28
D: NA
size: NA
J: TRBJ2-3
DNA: TGTGCCAGCAGTTTAGCGGCCCCGGATACGCAGTATTTT
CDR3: CASSLAAPDTQYF

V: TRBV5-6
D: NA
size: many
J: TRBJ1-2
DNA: TGTGCCAGCAGCAGTACACCTAACTATGGCTACACCTTC
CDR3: CASSSTPNYGYTF

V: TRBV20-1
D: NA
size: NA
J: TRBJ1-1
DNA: TGCAGTGCTAGAGTTGGGCATGTAGGCACTGAAGCTTTCTTT
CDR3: CSARVGHVGTEAFF

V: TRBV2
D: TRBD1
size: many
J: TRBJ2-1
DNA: TGTGCCAGCATCGCCGGGACAGCCTCCTACAATGAGCAGTTCTTC
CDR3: CASIAGTASYNEQFF

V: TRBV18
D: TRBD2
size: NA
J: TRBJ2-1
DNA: TGTGCCAGCTCACCTCTGACTAGCGGGAGCGCCTACAATGAGCAGTTCTTC
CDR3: CASSPLTSGSAYNEQFF

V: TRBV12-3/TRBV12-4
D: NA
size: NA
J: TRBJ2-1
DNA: TGTGCCAGCAGTTTAGCTCTGCCGTACAATGAGCAGTTCTTC
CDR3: CASSLALPYNEQFF

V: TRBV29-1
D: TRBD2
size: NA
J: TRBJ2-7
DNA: TGCAGCGTTCGCGGGCTAGCGGGAGTCTACGAGCAGTACTTC
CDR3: CSVRGLAGVYEQYF

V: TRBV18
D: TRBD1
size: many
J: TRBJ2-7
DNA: TGTGCCAGCTCACCCACCCCAGGGACAGGGGGCTGGGGGTCCTACGAGCAGTACTTC
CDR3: CASSPTPGTGGWGSYEQYF

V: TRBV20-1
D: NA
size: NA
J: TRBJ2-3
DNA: TGCAGTGCTAACCCGTTGACTAGCACAGATACGCAGTATTTT
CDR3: CSANPLTSTDTQYF

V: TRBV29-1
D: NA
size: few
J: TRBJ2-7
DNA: TGCAGCGTTGGGGACGGCTCCTACGAGCAGTACTTC
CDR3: CSVGDGSYEQYF

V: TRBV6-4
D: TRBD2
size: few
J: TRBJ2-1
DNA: TGTGCCAGCAGTGACGGGGGACTAGATTCAAATGAGCAGTTCTTC
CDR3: CASSDGGLDSNEQFF

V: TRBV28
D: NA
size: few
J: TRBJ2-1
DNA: TGTGCCAGCAGTTTAAAGCGGTATGAGCAGTTCTTC
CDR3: CASSLKRYEQFF

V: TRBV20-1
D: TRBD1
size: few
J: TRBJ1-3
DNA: TGCAGTGCTAGAGACTCAGGGGGCCCGGGAAACACCATATATTTT
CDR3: CSARDSGGPGNTIYF

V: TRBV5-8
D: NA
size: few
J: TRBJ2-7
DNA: TGTGCCAGCAGCTTGGGATTGGGCAGGGCGAGTACCTACGAGCAGTACTTC
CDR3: CASSLGLGRASTYEQYF